This TCR beta chain was observed in a study of blood T cell repertoires in COVID-19. Overall study context: Acute and convalescent COVID-19 samples came from the United States, Italy and Spain.

In the authors' methods: Scientists estimated how many nucleated cells there were by amplifying reference gene primers. The repertoire was sequenced with immunoSEQ multiplex PCR; TCRdb's copy has only in-frame clones and lacks some. V and J calls plus clone size are reproduced from that table; the DNA served to infer D and trimming. The sample consists of 250,000 or so clones, 85% to 90% of them appearing once. In germline, CDR1 is SGHTA, CDR2 FQGTGA. This CDR3 has 17 amino acids. Trimming took off 1 base at V and 0 bases at J, with 13 bases between the two ends. This sequence originates from a man aged 25 to 40 with COVID-19, enrolled during active disease. This chain joins TRBV7-3 and TRBJ1-3, with a tentative D call TRBD1 (5 bases). The sample consisted of peripheral blood. The CDR3 nucleotides read TGTGCCAGCAGCTTAAGGGGTCAGGGTGCCTCTGGAAACACCATATATTTT. Translation: CASSLRGQGASGNTIYF. Full variable domain (remainder filled in from reference TRBV7-3 and TRBJ1-3): GAGVSQTPSNKVTEKGKYVELRCDPISGHTALYWYRQSLGQGPEFLIYFQGTGAADDSGLPNDRFFAVRPEGSVSTLKIQRTERGDSAVYLCASSLRGQGASGNTIYFGEGSWLTVV.